This record looks at one T cell receptor beta chain sequence and its context. Purified naive CD4+ T cells were depleted of CD25+ Tregs. CDR3 length: 15 amino acids. Trimming at V came to 6 bases and at J to 1 base, leaving 8 bases not matched to a gene. Full-length variable regions came from constant-region reverse primers plus semi-nested Nested Universal Primer A PCR. TCRdb analysed the 5' RACE reads with MiXCR anew, one entry per CDR3 protein. The sample lists tens of thousands of distinct CDR3 sequences, about 24% occurring once. The J gene is TRBJ1-1, the V gene TRBV12-3 or TRBV12-4, with 7 bases lining up with TRBD1. Sequencing was carried out using tumor-infiltrating naive CD4+ T cells sorted from the breast tumor. Subset: naive CD4+ T cells, CD4+CD45RA+CD25-. The sequence came from a female donor with breast cancer. The CDR3 spells CASRPGQVGNTEAFF. The CDR3 coding sequence is TGTGCCAGCAGACCAGGACAGGTGGGGAACACTGAAGCTTTCTTT.